This TCR beta chain was sequenced for a study of cytomegalovirus exposure and HLA in healthy donors. The PCR contained 60 Vbeta and 13 Jbeta primers. Study processing details: Later work found 80 million to 85 million unique TCR beta chains, with about 10 million shared. Sequencing was performed with immunoSEQ multiplex PCR; in TCRdb, only in-frame clones are kept and a portion is missing. V and J calls plus clone size are reproduced from that table; the DNA served to infer D and trimming. The table has 150,000 to 200,000 clones, roughly three quarters seen once. The V end was cut by 0 bases, the J end by 11 bases, with 16 bases between. CDR1 and CDR2 (germline): MNHEY, SVGAGI. The CDR3 is 14 amino acids. The donors gave bone marrow, and they were healthy.

V usage is TRBV6-5 and J usage is TRBJ1-1, with D unclear. The sequenced sample consisted of PBMCs. This TCR was recovered from a male donor in good health and CMV-seropositive. The CDR3 sequence: CASSYSPVWVTAFF. Here the CDR3 DNA reads TGTGCCAGCAGTTACTCGCCGGTTTGGGTGACTGCTTTCTTT.